The rows below give T cell receptor beta chains drawn from one sample of a study of T cells in Graves' hyperthyroidism and ophthalmopathy. One entry per CDR3 protein results from TCRdb running MiXCR on the multiplex PCR reads. The table includes 650,000 to 700,000 distinct CDR3 sequences, 15% to 20% detected once. The specimen was blood. The receptors come from a man in his fifties or sixties with Graves' hyperthyroidism. Both conserved end residues are part of each CDR3. The order of the fields is V gene, D gene, clone size, J gene, CDR3 protein, CDR3 DNA. A D gene is named only where the DNA matches it firmly. Clone sizes are given selectively: once, few, many, or a class where the clone is expanded.

v_gene: TRBV3-1
d_gene: NA
abundance: few
j_gene: TRBJ1-1
CDR3aa: CASSQGWGRDWDTEAFF
CDR3nt: TGTGCCAGCAGCCAAGGGTGGGGACGGGACTGGGACACTGAAGCTTTCTTT

v_gene: TRBV11-2
d_gene: TRBD1
abundance: many
j_gene: TRBJ2-7
CDR3aa: CASSEPGTAYEQYF
CDR3nt: TGTGCCAGCAGCGAACCCGGGACAGCCTACGAGCAGTACTTC

v_gene: TRBV20-1
d_gene: TRBD2
abundance: NA
j_gene: TRBJ2-7
CDR3aa: CSGEHSGRTTYEQYF
CDR3nt: TGCAGCGGCGAGCATAGCGGGAGAACAACCTACGAGCAGTACTTC

v_gene: TRBV12-3/TRBV12-4
d_gene: TRBD2
abundance: many
j_gene: TRBJ2-1
CDR3aa: CASRVAGFNEQFF
CDR3nt: TGTGCCAGCAGAGTAGCGGGGTTCAATGAGCAGTTCTTC

v_gene: TRBV12-5
d_gene: NA
abundance: many
j_gene: TRBJ1-1
CDR3aa: CASGLLPTGEVTEAFF
CDR3nt: TGTGCTAGTGGTTTGCTCCCGACCGGGGAGGTTACTGAAGCTTTCTTT

v_gene: TRBV28
d_gene: NA
abundance: many
j_gene: TRBJ2-1
CDR3aa: CASKTGMGWLAGDEQFF
CDR3nt: TGTGCCAGCAAGACAGGGATGGGTTGGCTAGCGGGTGATGAGCAGTTCTTC

v_gene: TRBV12-3/TRBV12-4
d_gene: NA
abundance: many
j_gene: TRBJ2-2
CDR3aa: CASSFGATNTGELFF
CDR3nt: TGTGCCAGCAGTTTCGGGGCCACGAACACCGGGGAGCTGTTTTTT

v_gene: TRBV6-5
d_gene: NA
abundance: many
j_gene: TRBJ1-2
CDR3aa: CASSYGDELNYGYTF
CDR3nt: TGTGCCAGCAGTTACGGGGACGAGCTTAACTATGGCTACACCTTC

v_gene: TRBV10-3
d_gene: NA
abundance: NA
j_gene: TRBJ1-6
CDR3aa: CAISDREGGENSPLHF
CDR3nt: TGTGCCATCAGTGACCGCGAGGGGGGTGAGAATTCACCCCTCCACTTT

v_gene: TRBV18
d_gene: TRBD1
abundance: NA
j_gene: TRBJ2-3
CDR3aa: CASSKTLPGGTRGAATDTQYF
CDR3nt: TGTGCCAGCTCAAAGACTCTTCCAGGGGGAACGAGAGGGGCCGCCACAGATACGCAGTATTTT

v_gene: TRBV6-2/TRBV6-3
d_gene: NA
abundance: NA
j_gene: TRBJ2-5
CDR3aa: CASSYGRTHRKETQYF
CDR3nt: TGTGCCAGCAGTTACGGGAGGACACACCGGAAAGAGACCCAGTACTTC

v_gene: TRBV6-1
d_gene: NA
abundance: many
j_gene: TRBJ2-1
CDR3aa: CASSWDQTGTNEQFF
CDR3nt: TGTGCCAGCAGTTGGGACCAAACTGGAACCAATGAGCAGTTCTTC

v_gene: TRBV9
d_gene: TRBD2
abundance: NA
j_gene: TRBJ2-1
CDR3aa: CASSPRTSGSFWNEQFF
CDR3nt: TGTGCCAGCAGCCCCCGGACTAGCGGGAGTTTTTGGAATGAGCAGTTCTTC

v_gene: TRBV5-1
d_gene: TRBD1
abundance: few
j_gene: TRBJ2-5
CDR3aa: CASSSYRGGENQETQYF
CDR3nt: TGCGCCAGCAGCAGCTACAGGGGTGGGGAAAACCAAGAGACCCAGTACTTC

v_gene: TRBV27
d_gene: TRBD1
abundance: many
j_gene: TRBJ1-2
CDR3aa: CASSPIPVDRVYGYTF
CDR3nt: TGTGCCAGCAGTCCTATCCCCGTCGACAGGGTCTATGGCTACACCTTC

v_gene: TRBV7-2
d_gene: NA
abundance: NA
j_gene: TRBJ2-4
CDR3aa: CASSLVIGADIQYF
CDR3nt: TGTGCCAGCAGCTTAGTTATCGGGGCGGACATTCAGTACTTC

v_gene: TRBV12-3/TRBV12-4
d_gene: NA
abundance: many
j_gene: TRBJ2-7
CDR3aa: CASSLVGEQYF
CDR3nt: TGTGCCAGCAGCTTAGTTGGCGAGCAGTACTTC

v_gene: TRBV19
d_gene: NA
abundance: NA
j_gene: TRBJ2-2
CDR3aa: CAGRLAGELFF
CDR3nt: TGTGCCGGACGACTAGCCGGGGAGCTGTTTTTT

v_gene: TRBV6-1
d_gene: TRBD2
abundance: many
j_gene: TRBJ2-7
CDR3aa: CASSVGTTLLDEQYF
CDR3nt: TGTGCCAGCAGTGTCGGGACTACCCTCTTAGACGAGCAGTACTTC

v_gene: TRBV7-2
d_gene: NA
abundance: few
j_gene: TRBJ2-1
CDR3aa: CASSLDRWNNEQFF
CDR3nt: TGTGCCAGCAGCTTAGATCGATGGAACAATGAGCAGTTCTTC

v_gene: TRBV6-1
d_gene: NA
abundance: NA
j_gene: TRBJ1-5
CDR3aa: CASRLDRNSNQPQHF
CDR3nt: TGTGCCAGCAGACTTGACAGAAATAGCAATCAGCCCCAGCATTTT

v_gene: TRBV24-1
d_gene: TRBD2
abundance: few
j_gene: TRBJ2-1
CDR3aa: CATSPGLTRGEQFF
CDR3nt: TGTGCCACCAGCCCGGGACTAACTCGCGGTGAGCAGTTCTTC

v_gene: TRBV27
d_gene: NA
abundance: many
j_gene: TRBJ2-1
CDR3aa: CASRGLAHGEQFF
CDR3nt: TGTGCCAGCAGGGGGTTGGCACATGGTGAGCAGTTCTTC

v_gene: TRBV6-2/TRBV6-3
d_gene: NA
abundance: many
j_gene: TRBJ1-1
CDR3aa: CASSYPDTEAFF
CDR3nt: TGTGCCAGCAGTTACCCTGACACTGAAGCTTTCTTT

v_gene: TRBV7-2
d_gene: TRBD1
abundance: NA
j_gene: TRBJ1-4
CDR3aa: CASSSTGRGEELFF
CDR3nt: TGTGCCAGCAGCTCGACAGGGCGGGGTGAAGAACTGTTTTTT

v_gene: TRBV2
d_gene: NA
abundance: many
j_gene: TRBJ1-2
CDR3aa: CASRTPPGRKNHGYTF
CDR3nt: TGTGCCAGCAGGACTCCACCCGGGAGGAAGAACCATGGCTACACCTTC

v_gene: TRBV20-1
d_gene: TRBD2
abundance: NA
j_gene: TRBJ2-3
CDR3aa: CSATGLAGVIDTQYF
CDR3nt: TGCAGTGCTACCGGACTAGCGGGAGTAATAGATACGCAGTATTTT

v_gene: TRBV28
d_gene: NA
abundance: NA
j_gene: TRBJ1-4
CDR3aa: CASSPVRQGATNEKLFF
CDR3nt: TGTGCCAGCTCTCCGGTCCGGCAGGGCGCAACTAATGAAAAACTGTTTTTT

v_gene: TRBV28
d_gene: NA
abundance: many
j_gene: TRBJ1-6
CDR3aa: CASSQPNNSPLHF
CDR3nt: TGTGCCAGCAGTCAACCCAATAATTCACCCCTCCACTTT

v_gene: TRBV5-8
d_gene: NA
abundance: few
j_gene: TRBJ2-1
CDR3aa: CASSLLVQSSYNEQFF
CDR3nt: TGTGCCAGCAGCCTGCTAGTCCAGAGCTCCTACAATGAGCAGTTCTTC

v_gene: TRBV4-1
d_gene: NA
abundance: NA
j_gene: TRBJ1-1
CDR3aa: CASSQAPRQNTEAFF
CDR3nt: TGCGCCAGCAGCCAAGCCCCCAGGCAGAACACTGAAGCTTTCTTT

v_gene: TRBV3-1
d_gene: NA
abundance: NA
j_gene: TRBJ1-2
CDR3aa: CASSQAGQKLVGYTF
CDR3nt: TGTGCCAGCAGCCAGGCAGGGCAAAAATTGGTTGGCTACACCTTC

v_gene: TRBV10-3
d_gene: NA
abundance: many
j_gene: TRBJ2-7
CDR3aa: CAIFMRDSSYEQYF
CDR3nt: TGTGCCATCTTTATGCGGGACAGCTCCTACGAGCAGTACTTC

v_gene: TRBV7-2
d_gene: NA
abundance: many
j_gene: TRBJ2-7
CDR3aa: CASSLASTVGWDEQYF
CDR3nt: TGTGCCAGCAGCTTAGCGAGTACGGTGGGATGGGACGAGCAGTACTTC

v_gene: TRBV2
d_gene: NA
abundance: many
j_gene: TRBJ2-5
CDR3aa: CASSPQLEETQYF
CDR3nt: TGTGCCAGCAGCCCCCAGTTGGAAGAGACCCAGTACTTC

v_gene: TRBV9
d_gene: NA
abundance: NA
j_gene: TRBJ2-2
CDR3aa: CASSVVSGTANTGELFF
CDR3nt: TGTGCCAGCAGCGTAGTTTCCGGGACGGCGAACACCGGGGAGCTGTTTTTT

v_gene: TRBV10-3
d_gene: NA
abundance: many
j_gene: TRBJ1-4
CDR3aa: CAISDATRGAAGEKLFF
CDR3nt: TGTGCCATCAGTGATGCGACGCGGGGGGCAGCCGGTGAAAAACTGTTTTTT

v_gene: TRBV10-3
d_gene: NA
abundance: few
j_gene: TRBJ2-3
CDR3aa: CAISDGVTGATDTQYF
CDR3nt: TGTGCCATCAGTGACGGGGTGACGGGAGCCACAGATACGCAGTATTTT

v_gene: TRBV7-9
d_gene: NA
abundance: NA
j_gene: TRBJ1-5
CDR3aa: CASSFGFRDQPQHF
CDR3nt: TGTGCCAGCAGCTTCGGTTTCCGGGACCAGCCCCAGCATTTT

v_gene: TRBV27
d_gene: TRBD1
abundance: many
j_gene: TRBJ2-7
CDR3aa: CASFSEQGANYEQYF
CDR3nt: TGTGCCAGCTTTTCAGAACAGGGGGCGAACTACGAGCAGTACTTC

v_gene: TRBV20-1
d_gene: NA
abundance: NA
j_gene: TRBJ2-2
CDR3aa: CSARGQPIVGELFF
CDR3nt: TGCAGTGCTAGAGGACAGCCGATTGTGGGGGAGCTGTTTTTT

v_gene: TRBV11-1
d_gene: TRBD2
abundance: many
j_gene: TRBJ2-5
CDR3aa: CASSSGTSGSSETQYF
CDR3nt: TGTGCCAGCAGCTCTGGGACTAGCGGGAGTTCTGAGACCCAGTACTTC

v_gene: TRBV5-1
d_gene: TRBD2
abundance: few
j_gene: TRBJ2-1
CDR3aa: CASSLPGLASESSYNEQFF
CDR3nt: TGCGCCAGCAGCTTGCCGGGACTAGCGAGTGAGAGCTCCTACAATGAGCAGTTCTTC

v_gene: TRBV27
d_gene: NA
abundance: few
j_gene: TRBJ2-1
CDR3aa: CASSLSFGGSYNEQFF
CDR3nt: TGTGCCAGCAGTTTATCGTTCGGGGGCTCCTACAATGAGCAGTTCTTC

v_gene: TRBV10-3
d_gene: TRBD1
abundance: NA
j_gene: TRBJ1-1
CDR3aa: CAISDPDRGGTEAFF
CDR3nt: TGTGCCATCAGTGACCCGGACAGGGGCGGGACTGAAGCTTTCTTT

v_gene: TRBV15
d_gene: TRBD1
abundance: many
j_gene: TRBJ1-2
CDR3aa: CATSRDRFRTGEYGYTF
CDR3nt: TGTGCCACCAGCAGAGATCGTTTTAGGACAGGGGAATATGGCTACACCTTC

v_gene: TRBV2
d_gene: NA
abundance: many
j_gene: TRBJ2-5
CDR3aa: CASSIKETQYF
CDR3nt: TGTGCCAGCAGTATAAAGGAGACCCAGTACTTC

v_gene: TRBV20-1
d_gene: NA
abundance: few
j_gene: TRBJ2-1
CDR3aa: CSARKVMSSGYNEQFF
CDR3nt: TGCAGTGCTAGAAAAGTGATGAGCTCAGGGTACAATGAGCAGTTCTTC

v_gene: TRBV18
d_gene: TRBD1
abundance: few
j_gene: TRBJ2-7
CDR3aa: CASSRTGTGSEQYF
CDR3nt: TGTGCCAGCTCACGAACCGGGACAGGGTCCGAGCAGTACTTC

v_gene: TRBV27
d_gene: TRBD1
abundance: many
j_gene: TRBJ1-5
CDR3aa: CASRESTGGNQPQHF
CDR3nt: TGTGCCAGCAGGGAATCCACAGGGGGCAATCAGCCCCAGCATTTT

v_gene: TRBV9
d_gene: TRBD2
abundance: NA
j_gene: TRBJ2-7
CDR3aa: CASSAGTTTSYEQYF
CDR3nt: TGTGCCAGCAGCGCCGGGACTACAACCTCCTACGAGCAGTACTTC

v_gene: TRBV20-1
d_gene: TRBD2
abundance: NA
j_gene: TRBJ2-7
CDR3aa: CSARGEAGVYEQYF
CDR3nt: TGCAGTGCTAGAGGGGAGGCGGGAGTCTACGAGCAGTACTTC